The subject of this entry is one TCR beta chain. The antigen remains undetermined. 60 Vbeta and 13 Jbeta primers were used in PCR. Generated by immunoSEQ multiplex PCR, the TCRdb table keeps only in-frame clones and is missing some. The profile shows fewer than 200,000 clones, around 80% of them singletons. The data originate from a study of cytomegalovirus exposure and HLA in healthy donors. Study-level points and caveats: In presence/absence analyses, roughly uniform sequencing depth across donors was assumed.

Trimming removed 0 bases at V and 6 bases at J, with 30 bases between. The CDR3 consists of 20 residues. In germline, CDR1 is ENHRY, CDR2 SYGVKD. Sequenced input: PBMCs. This receptor was identified in a man aged 35-49 years in good health and CMV-seronegative. V gene TRBV10-3 combines with J gene TRBJ2-7, with a possible D match to TRBD1 (6 bases). The CDR3 here is CAISESAPSSGQLLRVEQYF. Here the CDR3 DNA reads TGTGCCATCAGTGAGTCGGCCCCATCCTCAGGACAGCTCCTACGAGTCGAGCAGTACTTC.